Below are 11 T cell receptor beta chains sequenced from a single sample in a study of CD8 T cells in ankylosing spondylitis. TCRdb re-called the 5' RACE reads through MiXCR, storing one row per CDR3 protein. The table shows about 500,000 distinct CDR3 sequences, with about 5.4% occurring only once. The study, taken as a whole, reports: A motif in TCR beta, a set of about 8 highly homologous variants, appeared characteristic of ankylosing spondylitis blood.

These receptors are not linked to any known antigen. The sequenced material came from blood, either unsorted or a sorted T cell fraction (not recorded which). The receptor set was obtained from a male donor with ankylosing spondylitis.

This clonotype was picked up many times. The chain uses TRBV4-2 and TRBJ2-7; possible D gene TRBD2, 5 bases. Germline loops: CDR1 LGHNA, CDR2 YNFKEQ. Deletions cut 0 bases from V and 6 bases from J, with 18 bases between. The CDR3 contains 16 residues. This chain's CDR3 is CASSQDGGSLPREQYF. CDR3 DNA sequence: TGTGCCAGCAGCCAAGATGGCGGGTCCTTACCTCGCGAGCAGTACTTC.

This clonotype has ten or more counts. The rearrangement links TRBV6-1 to TRBJ1-1; 11 bases line up with TRBD1. The germline V gene has CDR1 MNHNS and CDR2 SASEGT. Germline trimming cut 4 bases from V and 3 bases from J; bases unmatched to any gene: 1. The CDR3 covers 14 residues. The CDR3 coding sequence is TGTGCCAGCAGTGGGGACAGGGGGGACACTGAAGCTTTCTTT. Protein sequence: CASSGDRGDTEAFF.

The V gene is TRBV3-1, the J gene TRBJ1-1, with D possibly matching TRBD1 (5 bases). Germline assignment: CDR1 LGHDT and CDR2 YNNKEL (reference sequence). V was pared by 10 bases and J by 1 base, with 19 bases between. This CDR3 region has 15 residues. CDR3 region: CATTIQGGQNTEAFF. Here the CDR3 DNA reads TGTGCCACCACCATTCAAGGCGGACAGAACACTGAAGCTTTCTTT. The variable domain in full, with the rest retrieved from reference TRBV3-1 and TRBJ1-1, is DTAVSQTPKYLVTQMGNDKSIKCEQNLGHDTMYWYKQDSKKFLKIMFSYNNKELIINETVPNRFSPKSPDKAHLNLHINSLELGDSAVYFCATTIQGGQNTEAFFGQGTRLTVV.

This clonotype has ten or more counts. The chain links TRBV6-5 to TRBJ1-2, with TRBD1 matching over 9 bases. This CDR3 contains 17 residues. V gave up 0 bases and J gave up 8 bases; unmatched junction bases: 13. CDR1 and CDR2 (germline): MNHEY, SVGAGI. The CDR3 coding sequence is TGTGCCAGCAGTTACTCGGAGACCATCCGGGACAGGGAGGGCTACACCTTC. This codes for CASSYSETIRDREGYTF.

This clonotype was detected ten times or more. The rearrangement joins TRBV5-1 to TRBJ2-3, with D possibly being TRBD1 or TRBD2 (5 bases each). Germline lookup yields CDR1 SGHRS and CDR2 YFSETQ. V was pared by 6 bases and J by 0 bases, with 14 bases between. This CDR3 is 15 amino acids long. The DNA of the CDR3 is TGCGCCAGCACCCTTGGGGGAGACAGCACAGATACGCAGTATTTT. This sequence encodes CASTLGGDSTDTQYF. Full variable domain (remainder filled in from reference TRBV5-1 and TRBJ2-3): KAGVTQTPRYLIKTRGQQVTLSCSPISGHRSVSWYQQTPGQGLQFLFEYFSETQRNKGNFPGRFSGRQFSNSRSEMNVSTLELGDSALYLCASTLGGDSTDTQYFGPGTRLTVL.

This clonotype was recorded at least ten times. This chain connects TRBV20-1 to TRBJ2-1, with TRBD2 identical over 10 bases. J lost 4 bases, V lost 5 bases, and 5 bases had no gene match. CDR1 is DFQATT and CDR2 is SNEGSKA in the germline V gene (reference sequence). CDR3 length equals 14 residues. CDR3 sequence (DNA): TGCAGTGCTCACGGACTAGCGGAATACAATGAGCAGTTCTTC. Encoded protein: CSAHGLAEYNEQFF.

This clonotype was seen ten or more times. This rearrangement joins TRBV6-1 to TRBJ1-5; the D gene is possibly TRBD1 (5 bases). Germline V gives CDR1 MNHNS, CDR2 SASEGT. Trimming shortened V by 6 bases and J by 3 bases, and 9 bases separated the two germline ends. CDR3 length equals 13 residues. CDR3 region: CASSAGNNQPQHF. The CDR3 bases are TGTGCCAGCAGCGCAGGGAACAATCAGCCCCAGCATTTT.

This rearrangement joins TRBV7-9 to TRBJ2-1; no clear D. Germline V gene data show CDR1 as SEHNR and CDR2 as FQNEAQ (reference sequence). There are 11 residues in the CDR3. Trimming shortened V by 2 bases and J by 12 bases, and 8 bases separated the two germline ends. The chain's CDR3 is CASSLSGSQFF. Written as DNA, the CDR3 is TGTGCCAGCAGCTTATCCGGGTCGCAGTTCTTC.

This clonotype was recorded at least ten times. The rearrangement joins TRBV7-2 to TRBJ1-3, with 8 bases lining up with TRBD1. V dropped 5 bases and J dropped 2; count of bases not matched to a gene: 8. Per germline, CDR1 SGHTA and CDR2 FQGNSA. The CDR3 covers 16 residues. CDR3 nucleotide sequence: TGTGCCAGCAGCCTCTTAAGGGGACAGGCTGGAAACACCATATATTTT. It translates to CASSLLRGQAGNTIYF.

Ten or more counts support this clonotype. This sequence joins TRBV5-1 and TRBJ1-4, with D maybe TRBD1 (5 bases). Germline V gene lookup returns CDR1 SGHRS and CDR2 YFSETQ. V gave up 1 base and J gave up 8 bases, with 15 bases separating them. The length of the CDR3 is 15 residues. Written as DNA, the CDR3 is TGCGCCAGCAGCTTGAATGGCCAGGGAGAAGAAAAACTGTTTTTT. It yields the protein CASSLNGQGEEKLFF.

The V call is TRBV11-3, the J call TRBJ1-1, with D perhaps matching TRBD1 (5 bases). The germline gives CDR1 SGHNT, CDR2 YENEEA. CDR3 length: 14 residues. V lost 5 bases, J lost 5 bases, and 15 bases lay in between. CDR3 in amino acids: CASSPAGARTEAFF. For the CDR3, the DNA is TGTGCCAGCAGCCCCGCCGGGGCGCGAACTGAAGCTTTCTTT.